This T cell receptor (beta chain) was recovered during a study of response to subunit inactivated influenza vaccine. Study findings and constraints: Authors proposed each seasonal influenza vaccination draws in few new T cells.

TCRdb recomputed calls from the RT-PCR reads with MiXCR, one row per CDR3 protein. The sample carries 540,000 or so distinct CDR3 sequences, about an eighth recorded once. As regards this clonotype: Its antigen is not known. One base away lies a much larger clone, so this may be a sequencing read error.

The CDR3 length is 12 residues. V gave up 8 bases and J gave up 8 bases, with 10 bases separating them. Germline CDR1 and CDR2: LGHNA and YNFKEQ. The receptor's source is a man over 45 who received an inactivated influenza vaccine. The J gene is TRBJ1-6, the V gene TRBV4-2; D remains unclear. This specimen consisted of PBMCs from blood, obtained about 40 days after vaccination. The CDR3 protein is CASRPPDSPLHF. Written as DNA, the CDR3 is TGTGCCAGCCGCCCCCCTGATTCACCCCTCCACTTT.